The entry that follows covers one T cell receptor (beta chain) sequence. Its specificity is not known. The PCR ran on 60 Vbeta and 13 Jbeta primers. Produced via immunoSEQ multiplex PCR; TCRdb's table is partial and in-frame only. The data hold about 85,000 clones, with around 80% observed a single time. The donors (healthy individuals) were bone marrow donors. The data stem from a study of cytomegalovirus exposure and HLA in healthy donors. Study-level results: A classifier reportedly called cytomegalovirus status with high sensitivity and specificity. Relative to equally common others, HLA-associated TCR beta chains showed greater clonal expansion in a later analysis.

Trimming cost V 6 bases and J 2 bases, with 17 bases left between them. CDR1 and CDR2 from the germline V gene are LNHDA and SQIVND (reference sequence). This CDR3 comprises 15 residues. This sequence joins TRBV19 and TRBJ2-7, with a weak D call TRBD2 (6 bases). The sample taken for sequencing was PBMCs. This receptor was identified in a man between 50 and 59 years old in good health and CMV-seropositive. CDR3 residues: CASRLEGEGAYEQYF. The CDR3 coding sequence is TGTGCCAGTAGGTTGGAGGGAGAAGGAGCCTACGAGCAGTACTTC.